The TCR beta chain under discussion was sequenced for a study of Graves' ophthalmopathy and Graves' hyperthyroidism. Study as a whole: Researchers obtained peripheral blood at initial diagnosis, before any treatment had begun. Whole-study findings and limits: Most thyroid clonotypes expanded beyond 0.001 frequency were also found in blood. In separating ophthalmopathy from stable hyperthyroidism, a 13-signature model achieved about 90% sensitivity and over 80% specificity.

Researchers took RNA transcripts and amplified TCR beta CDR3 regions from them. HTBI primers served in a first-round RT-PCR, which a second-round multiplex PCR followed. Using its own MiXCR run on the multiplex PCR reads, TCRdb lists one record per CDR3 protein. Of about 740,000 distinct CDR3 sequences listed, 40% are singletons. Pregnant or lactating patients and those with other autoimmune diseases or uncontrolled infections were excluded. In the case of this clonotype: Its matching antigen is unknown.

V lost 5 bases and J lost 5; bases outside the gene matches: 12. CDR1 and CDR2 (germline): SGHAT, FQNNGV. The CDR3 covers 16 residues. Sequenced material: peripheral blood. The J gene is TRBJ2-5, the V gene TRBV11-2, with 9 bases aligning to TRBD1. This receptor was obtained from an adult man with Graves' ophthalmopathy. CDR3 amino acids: CASSRAGTGRRETQYF. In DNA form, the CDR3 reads TGTGCCAGCAGCAGAGCCGGGACAGGGCGGAGGGAGACCCAGTACTTC. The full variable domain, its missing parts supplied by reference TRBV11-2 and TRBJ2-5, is EAGVAQSPRYKIIEKRQSVAFWCNPISGHATLYWYQQILGQGPKLLIQFQNNGVVDDSQLPKDRFSAERLKGVDSTLKIQPAKLEDSAVYLCASSRAGTGRRETQYFGPGTRLLVL.